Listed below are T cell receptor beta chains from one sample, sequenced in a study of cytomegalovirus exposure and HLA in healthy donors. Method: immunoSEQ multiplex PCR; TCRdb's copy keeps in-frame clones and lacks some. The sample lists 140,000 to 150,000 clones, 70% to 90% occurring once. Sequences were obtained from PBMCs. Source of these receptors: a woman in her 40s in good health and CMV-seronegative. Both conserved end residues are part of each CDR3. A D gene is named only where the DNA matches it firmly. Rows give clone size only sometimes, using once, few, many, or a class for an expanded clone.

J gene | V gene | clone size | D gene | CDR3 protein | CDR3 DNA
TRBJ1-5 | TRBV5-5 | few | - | CASSVDGQPAAQHF | TGTGCCAGCAGCGTGGACGGACAGCCCGCGGCCCAGCATTTT
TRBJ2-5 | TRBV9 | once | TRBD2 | CASSVLGGGRAGETQYF | TGTGCCAGCAGCGTCCTCGGAGGCGGGAGGGCCGGAGAGACCCAGTACTTC
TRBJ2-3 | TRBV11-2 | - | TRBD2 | CASSSYSGSGTQYF | TGTGCCAGCAGCTCTTATAGCGGGAGTGGTACGCAGTATTTT
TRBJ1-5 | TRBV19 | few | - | CASSIDRAGNQPQHF | TGTGCCAGTAGTATAGATCGGGCAGGGAATCAGCCCCAGCATTTT
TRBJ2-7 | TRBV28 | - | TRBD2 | CASSWGGRSSYEQYF | TGTGCCAGCAGTTGGGGAGGGAGGAGCTCCTACGAGCAGTACTTC
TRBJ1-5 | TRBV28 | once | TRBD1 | CASSSLGQGTNQPQHF | TGTGCCAGCAGTTCCCTGGGACAGGGGACCAATCAGCCCCAGCATTTT
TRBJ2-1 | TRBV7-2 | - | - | CASSLDSSSYNEQFF | TGTGCCAGCAGCTTGGATTCTAGCTCCTACAATGAGCAGTTCTTC
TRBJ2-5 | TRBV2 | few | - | CASRASMTAYQETQYF | TGTGCCAGCAGAGCCTCCATGACAGCGTACCAAGAGACCCAGTACTTC
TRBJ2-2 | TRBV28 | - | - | CASSLGLGRGTGELFF | TGTGCCAGCAGTTTAGGTCTAGGGCGGGGAACCGGGGAGCTGTTTTTT
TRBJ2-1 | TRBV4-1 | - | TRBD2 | CASSPSTSGLSPYNEQFF | TGCGCCAGCAGCCCGTCTACTAGCGGTTTATCCCCCTACAATGAGCAGTTCTTC
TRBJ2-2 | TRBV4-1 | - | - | CASSRRLGVTGELFF | TGCGCCAGCAGCCGAAGACTAGGCGTGACCGGGGAGCTGTTTTTT
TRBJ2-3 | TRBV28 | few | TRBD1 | CASSLMFAGGSEDTQYF | TGTGCCAGCAGTTTAATGTTTGCAGGGGGTAGTGAAGATACGCAGTATTTT
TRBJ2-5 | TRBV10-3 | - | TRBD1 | CAISGPGTGIQETQYF | TGTGCCATCAGTGGACCCGGGACAGGAATTCAAGAGACCCAGTACTTC
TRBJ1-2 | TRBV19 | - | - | CASSITGIHGYTF | TGTGCCAGTAGTATCACAGGGATCCATGGCTACACCTTC
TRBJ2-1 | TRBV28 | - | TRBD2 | CASSPTLTSGRTNEQFF | TGTGCCAGCAGCCCTACGTTGACTAGCGGGAGAACCAATGAGCAGTTCTTC
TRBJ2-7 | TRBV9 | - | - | CASSVAGVINYEQYF | TGTGCCAGCAGCGTAGCAGGGGTGATTAACTACGAGCAGTACTTC
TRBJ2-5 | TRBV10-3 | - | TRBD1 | CAISAPGQGQETQYF | TGTGCCATCAGCGCACCGGGACAGGGACAAGAGACCCAGTACTTC
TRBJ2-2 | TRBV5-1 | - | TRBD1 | CASSRGQANTGELFF | TGCGCCAGCAGCCGGGGACAGGCTAACACCGGGGAGCTGTTTTTT
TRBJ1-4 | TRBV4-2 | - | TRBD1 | CASSQGGQDGEKLFF | TGTGCCAGCAGCCAAGGTGGACAGGACGGAGAAAAACTGTTTTTT
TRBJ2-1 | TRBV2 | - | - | CASSRLSYNEQFF | TGTGCCAGCAGCCGACTGTCCTACAATGAGCAGTTCTTC
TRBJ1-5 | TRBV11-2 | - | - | CASSPGRGGNQPQHF | TGTGCCAGCAGCCCCGGAAGAGGGGGAAATCAGCCCCAGCATTTT
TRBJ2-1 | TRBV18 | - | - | CASSPLSAEFGASSGQQFF | TGTGCCAGCTCACCCCTCTCAGCCGAGTTTGGGGCATCGTCCGGTCAGCAGTTCTTC
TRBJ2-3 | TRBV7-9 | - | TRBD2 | CASSPGTSASTDTQYF | TGTGCCAGCAGCCCCGGGACTAGCGCTAGCACAGATACGCAGTATTTT
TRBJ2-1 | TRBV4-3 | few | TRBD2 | CASSQDSLADNEQFF | TGCGCCAGCAGCCAAGATAGCCTAGCGGACAATGAGCAGTTCTTC
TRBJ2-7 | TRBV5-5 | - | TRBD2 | CASSLKAGGPGSYEQYF | TGTGCCAGCAGCTTGAAAGCGGGAGGGCCGGGCTCCTACGAGCAGTACTTC
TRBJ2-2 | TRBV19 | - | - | CASSRQGTNTGELFF | TGTGCCAGTAGCCGCCAGGGTACGAACACCGGGGAGCTGTTTTTT
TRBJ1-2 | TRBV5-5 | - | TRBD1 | CASSSTGSGGYTF | TGTGCCAGCAGCTCGACAGGGTCGGGCGGCTACACCTTC
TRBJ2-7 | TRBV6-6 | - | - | CASSQGGEQYF | TGTGCCAGCAGTCAGGGGGGCGAGCAGTACTTC
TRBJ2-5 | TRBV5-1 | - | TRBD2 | CASSSGLAGEQETQYF | TGCGCCAGCAGCTCGGGACTAGCGGGAGAGCAAGAGACCCAGTACTTC
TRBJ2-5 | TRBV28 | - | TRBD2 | CASSLQERDLETQYF | TGTGCCAGCAGTTTACAGGAGCGGGATTTGGAGACCCAGTACTTC
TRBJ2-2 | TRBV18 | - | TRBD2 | CASSLMGSGRTGELFF | TGTGCCAGCTCCCTGATGGGGAGCGGGAGGACCGGGGAGCTGTTTTTT
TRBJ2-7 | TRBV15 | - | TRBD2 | CATSRVPGLAGGEQYF | TGTGCCACCAGCAGAGTCCCGGGACTAGCGGGAGGCGAGCAGTACTTC
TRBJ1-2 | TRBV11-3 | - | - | CASTSDSSNYGYTF | TGTGCCAGCACCTCCGACAGCTCCAACTATGGCTACACCTTC
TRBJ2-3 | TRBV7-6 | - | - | CASSLNSGTDTQYF | TGTGCCAGCAGCTTAAATTCGGGCACAGATACGCAGTATTTT
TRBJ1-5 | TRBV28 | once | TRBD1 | CASSGRDRVDQPQHF | TGTGCCAGCAGTGGCCGGGACAGGGTTGATCAGCCCCAGCATTTT
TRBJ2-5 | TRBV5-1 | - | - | CASSLNPARIDF | TGCGCCAGCAGCTTGAATCCCGCACGCATAGACTTC
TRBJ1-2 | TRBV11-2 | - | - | CASSRAGDYGYTF | TGTGCCAGCAGCCGAGCGGGGGACTATGGCTACACCTTC
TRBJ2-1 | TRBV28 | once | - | CASSTQGGYNEQFF | TGTGCCAGCAGTACCCAGGGGGGCTACAATGAGCAGTTCTTC
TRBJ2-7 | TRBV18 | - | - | CASSPPNRDTYEQYF | TGTGCCAGCTCACCACCCAATCGGGACACCTACGAGCAGTACTTC
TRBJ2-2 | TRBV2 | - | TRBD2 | CASSEASGHTGELFF | TGTGCCAGCAGTGAGGCTAGCGGCCACACCGGGGAGCTGTTTTTT